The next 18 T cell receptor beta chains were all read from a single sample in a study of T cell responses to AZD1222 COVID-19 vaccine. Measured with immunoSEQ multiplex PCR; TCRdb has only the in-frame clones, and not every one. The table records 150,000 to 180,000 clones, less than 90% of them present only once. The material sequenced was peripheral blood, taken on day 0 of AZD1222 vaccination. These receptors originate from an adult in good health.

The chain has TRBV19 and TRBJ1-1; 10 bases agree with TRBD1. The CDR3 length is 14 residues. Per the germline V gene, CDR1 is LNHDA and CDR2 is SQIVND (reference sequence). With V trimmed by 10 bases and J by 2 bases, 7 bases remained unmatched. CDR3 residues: CATTGGASNTEAFF. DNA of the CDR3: TGTGCCACGACAGGGGGCGCGAGTAACACTGAAGCTTTCTTT.

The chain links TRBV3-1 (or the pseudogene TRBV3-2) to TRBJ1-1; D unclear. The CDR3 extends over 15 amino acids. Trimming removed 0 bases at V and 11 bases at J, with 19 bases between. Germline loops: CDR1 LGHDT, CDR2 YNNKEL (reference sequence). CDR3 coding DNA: TGTGCCAGCAGCCAAGATCTACAGACCTCTTGGGAGGCTTTCTTT. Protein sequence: CASSQDLQTSWEAFF.

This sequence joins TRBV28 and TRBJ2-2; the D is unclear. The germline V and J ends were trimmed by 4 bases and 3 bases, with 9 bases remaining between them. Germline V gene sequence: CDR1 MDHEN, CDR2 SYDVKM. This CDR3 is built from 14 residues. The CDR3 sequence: CASSYTDYTGELFF. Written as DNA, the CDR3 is TGTGCCAGCAGTTACACAGATTACACCGGGGAGCTGTTTTTT.

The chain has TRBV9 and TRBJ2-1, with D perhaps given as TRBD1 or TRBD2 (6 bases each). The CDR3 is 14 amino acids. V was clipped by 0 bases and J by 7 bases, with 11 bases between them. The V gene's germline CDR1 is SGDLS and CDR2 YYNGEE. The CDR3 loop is CASSVVGGGNEQFF. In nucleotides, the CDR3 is TGTGCCAGCAGCGTAGTGGGGGGCGGGAATGAGCAGTTCTTC.

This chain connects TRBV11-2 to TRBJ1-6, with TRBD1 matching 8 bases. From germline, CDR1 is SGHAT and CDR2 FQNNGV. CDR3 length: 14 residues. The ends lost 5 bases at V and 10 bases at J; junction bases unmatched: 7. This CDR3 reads CASSEQGGGSPLHF. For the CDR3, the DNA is TGTGCCAGCAGCGAACAGGGGGGGGGATCACCCCTCCACTTT. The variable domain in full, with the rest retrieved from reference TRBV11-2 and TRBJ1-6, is EAGVAQSPRYKIIEKRQSVAFWCNPISGHATLYWYQQILGQGPKLLIQFQNNGVVDDSQLPKDRFSAERLKGVDSTLKIQPAKLEDSAVYLCASSEQGGGSPLHFGNGTRLTVT.

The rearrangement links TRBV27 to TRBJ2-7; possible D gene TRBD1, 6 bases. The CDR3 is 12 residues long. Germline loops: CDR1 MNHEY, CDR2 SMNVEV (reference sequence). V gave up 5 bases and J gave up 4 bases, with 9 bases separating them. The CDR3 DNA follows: TGTGCCAGCAGTCAACAGGGTTACGAGCAGTACTTC. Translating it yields CASSQQGYEQYF.

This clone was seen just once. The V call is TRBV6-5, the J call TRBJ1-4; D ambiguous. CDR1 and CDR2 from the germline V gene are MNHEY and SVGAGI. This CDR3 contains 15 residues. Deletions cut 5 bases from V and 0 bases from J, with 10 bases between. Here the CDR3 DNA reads TGTGCCAGCAGTACCCTGGCCGCAACTAATGAAAAACTGTTTTTT. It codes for CASSTLAATNEKLFF.

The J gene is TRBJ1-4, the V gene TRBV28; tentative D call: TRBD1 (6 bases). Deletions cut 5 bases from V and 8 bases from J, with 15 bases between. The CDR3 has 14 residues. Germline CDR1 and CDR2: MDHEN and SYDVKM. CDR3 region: CASSGTLIPEKLFF. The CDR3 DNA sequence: TGTGCCAGCAGTGGGACACTCATCCCAGAAAAACTGTTTTTT.

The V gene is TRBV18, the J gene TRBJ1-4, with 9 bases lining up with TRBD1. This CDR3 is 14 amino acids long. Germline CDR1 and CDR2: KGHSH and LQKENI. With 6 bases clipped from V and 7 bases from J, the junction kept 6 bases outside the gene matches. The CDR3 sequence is CASSPGTGFEKLFF. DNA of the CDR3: TGTGCCAGCTCTCCCGGGACAGGGTTTGAAAAACTGTTTTTT. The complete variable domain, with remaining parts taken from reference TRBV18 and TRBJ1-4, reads NAGVMQNPRHLVRRRGQEARLRCSPMKGHSHVYWYRQLPEEGLKFMVYLQKENIIDESGMPKERFSAEFPKEGPSILRIQQVVRGDSAAYFCASSPGTGFEKLFFGSGTQLSVL.

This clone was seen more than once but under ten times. This chain's CDR3 is CASSAGRGNSPLHF. The CDR3 DNA reads TGTGCCAGCAGTGCGGGCAGGGGGAATTCACCCCTCCACTTT. The chain combines TRBV28 with TRBJ1-6; TRBD1 agrees at 7 bases. V gave up 5 bases and J gave up 7 bases; unmatched junction bases: 5. The CDR3 is 14 residues long. The germline CDR1 and CDR2 sequences are MDHEN and SYDVKM.

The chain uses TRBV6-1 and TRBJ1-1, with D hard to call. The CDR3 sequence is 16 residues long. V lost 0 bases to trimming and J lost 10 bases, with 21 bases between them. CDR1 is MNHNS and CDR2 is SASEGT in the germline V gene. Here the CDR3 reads CASSEAGGGSFFVAFF. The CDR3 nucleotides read TGTGCCAGCAGTGAAGCTGGCGGTGGATCCTTTTTCGTAGCTTTCTTT.

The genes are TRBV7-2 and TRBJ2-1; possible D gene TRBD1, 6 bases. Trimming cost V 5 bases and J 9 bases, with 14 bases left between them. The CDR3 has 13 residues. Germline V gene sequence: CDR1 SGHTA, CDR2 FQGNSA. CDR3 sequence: CASSATGSGEQFF. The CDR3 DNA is TGTGCCAGCAGCGCCACAGGGTCCGGTGAGCAGTTCTTC.

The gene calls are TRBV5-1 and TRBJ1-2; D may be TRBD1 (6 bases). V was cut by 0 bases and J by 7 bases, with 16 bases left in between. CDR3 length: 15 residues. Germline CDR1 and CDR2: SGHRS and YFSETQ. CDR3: CASSLAEPGAGGYTF. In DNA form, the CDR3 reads TGCGCCAGCAGCTTGGCCGAGCCGGGGGCGGGTGGCTACACCTTC.

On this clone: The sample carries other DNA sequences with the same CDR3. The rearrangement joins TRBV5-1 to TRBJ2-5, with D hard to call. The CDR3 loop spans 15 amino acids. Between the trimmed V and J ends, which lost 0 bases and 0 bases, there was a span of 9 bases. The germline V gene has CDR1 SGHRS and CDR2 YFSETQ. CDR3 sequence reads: CASSLDGSYQETQYF. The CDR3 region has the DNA TGCGCCAGCAGCTTGGACGGGTCGTACCAAGAGACCCAGTACTTC.

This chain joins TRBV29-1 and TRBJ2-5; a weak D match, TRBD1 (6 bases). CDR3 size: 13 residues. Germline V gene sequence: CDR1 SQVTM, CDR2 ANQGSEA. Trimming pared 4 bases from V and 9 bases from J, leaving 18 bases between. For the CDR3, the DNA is TGCAGCGTTGTGGGCAGGGACACGGACCCCCAGTACTTC. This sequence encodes CSVVGRDTDPQYF.

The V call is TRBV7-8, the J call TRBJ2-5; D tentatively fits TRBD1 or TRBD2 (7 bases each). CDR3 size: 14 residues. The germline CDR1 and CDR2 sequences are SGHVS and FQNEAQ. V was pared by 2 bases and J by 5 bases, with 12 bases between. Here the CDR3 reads CASSLSGGAETQYF. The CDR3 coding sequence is TGTGCCAGCAGCTTATCAGGGGGGGCGGAGACCCAGTACTTC.

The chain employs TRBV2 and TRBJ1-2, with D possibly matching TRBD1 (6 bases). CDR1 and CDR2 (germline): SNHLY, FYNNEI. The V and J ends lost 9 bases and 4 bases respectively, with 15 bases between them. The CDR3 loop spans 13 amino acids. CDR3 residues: CASLFETGYGYTF. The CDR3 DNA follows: TGTGCCAGTCTGTTTGAGACAGGCTATGGCTACACCTTC.

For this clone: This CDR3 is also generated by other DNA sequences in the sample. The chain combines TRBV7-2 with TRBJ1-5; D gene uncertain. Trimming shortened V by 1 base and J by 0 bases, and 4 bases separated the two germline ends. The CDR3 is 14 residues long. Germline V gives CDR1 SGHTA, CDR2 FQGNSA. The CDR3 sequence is CASSLDVSNQPQHF. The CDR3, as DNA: TGTGCCAGCAGCTTAGACGTTAGCAATCAGCCCCAGCATTTT.